This T cell receptor (beta chain) was found in a study of OX40 agonist ivuxolimab in advanced cancers. Overall study: Males comprised around 80% of the group, whose mean age was approximately 61 years (range 23 to 79). Therapy given before enrollment (anti-PD-1, anti-PD-L1 or anti-CTLA-4) was allowed, and 30% to 50% had some.

Findings and caveats of the study: The 0.1-3.0 mg/kg partial responders had among the lowest clonal expansion. A proportion of nonresponders additionally exhibited low normalized T-cell clonal expansion.

Method: immunoSEQ multiplex PCR; TCRdb's copy keeps in-frame clones and lacks some. The table includes 55,000 to 65,000 clones, under 95% detected once. On this clone itself: The antigen is undetermined.

CDR3 size: 15 residues. The J segment lost 0 bases and the V segment lost 9 bases, leaving 8 bases of the junction unmatched. CDR1 is LNHDA and CDR2 is SQIVND in the germline V gene (reference sequence). This chain links TRBV19 with TRBJ2-1; 7 positions agree with TRBD2. This sequence originates from an adult with an advanced solid tumor such as melanoma, head and neck, liver or kidney cancer. The material sequenced was CD4+ or CD8+ T cells sorted from blood, taken in a trial of the OX40 agonist ivuxolimab. CDR3 in amino acids: CASTTSESSYNEQFF. The CDR3 DNA sequence: TGTGCCAGCACTACTAGCGAGAGCTCCTACAATGAGCAGTTCTTC.